This T cell receptor (beta chain) stems from a study of shared clonotypes between healthy human individuals (dated by TCRdb to the early 2020s). As for the study more broadly: The cohort comprised two women and a few men aged 18 to 49 years. Libraries were prepared and TCR repertoires were sequenced by different laboratories using diverse techniques, in order to increase sequencing depth and limit assay-specific biases. Per donor, leukapheresis produced somewhere between about 0.9 and 9.5 billion PBMCs. Blood TCR repertoires of 5 or 6 healthy adults were deeply sequenced to estimate repertoire size and the extent of clonotype sharing between individuals. For each donor, three plates each were used for CD4 naive and CD4 memory, two plates were used for CD8 naive, and one plate was used for CD8 memory. Overall results and qualifications from the work: Compared with non-shared clonotypes, clonotypes shared by all four sorted-subset donors had higher generation probabilities. Approximately 4.8% of naive CD4, 3.5% of naive CD8, approximately 2% of memory CD4, and around 0.42% of memory CD8 clonotypes were shared across a few donors. Pairwise subsampling led to the expectation that sequencing depth would affect the degree of clonotype sharing among donors. Naive subsets generally had larger estimated clonotype richness than memory subsets did. Because the study included only a small number of donors, the genetic and exposure-history diversity represented was limited. Even with the large sequencing depth, rarefaction of the sorted-subset datasets indicated that sequencing was incomplete. Only blood was sampled, and tissue TCR repertoires likely differ from those in blood.

CDR1 and CDR2 (SNHLY, FYNNEI) derive from the germline V gene. Including the terminal cysteine and phenylalanine, the CDR3 comprises 15 residues. Of all the DNA, just the CDR3 is kept, 45 bases in frame from base 1. V is reduced by 3 bases and J by 1 base, leaving a spacing of 12 bases between them. A remark on this clone: The antigen it binds to is not known. No much larger clonotype is one base removed from it; base qualities were not supplied.

Healthy HIV-negative adults with no recently reported acute infections or vaccinations were included as donors. All donors were Caucasian adults living in Nashville, Tennessee, USA. CD4+ T cells were enriched by magnetic negative selection; naive cells were then positively selected on CD45RA, and the negative fraction formed the memory subset. After blood collection by leukapheresis, PBMCs were isolated using Ficoll-Histopaque density gradient centrifugation and then cryopreserved in the vapor phase of liquid nitrogen. Purity and quantity of every magnetically sorted T cell population were checked by analytical flow cytometry. Genomic DNA was isolated from every sorted fraction and measured by UV absorbance on a Nanodrop 2000c. Using the deep immunoSEQ assay, multiplex PCR amplified TCR CDR3 regions from genomic DNA. Extracted genomic DNA from each cell subset was spread evenly across all wells of several immunoSEQ 96-well plates, with each plate serving as a replicate. Each replicate PCR for sorted subsets received around 0.2 ug genomic DNA, equal to 30,000 or so T cell genomes. Purified libraries were quantified with a Qubit 3.0 fluorometer, sized on a Bioanalyzer 2100, and re-quantified with the KAPA Library Quantification kit. Each immunoSEQ 96-well plate was sequenced on its own single-read 150-cycle Illumina NextSeq 550 flow cell. Processing in the source paper ran as follows. Because only junctional sequences without quality scores were contained in the immunoSEQ output, filtering matching that applied to full-length reads could not be performed. To assign V/J genes and CDR3, sequences were annotated against IMGT germline references using PyIR, a Python wrapper for IgBLAST v1.9. Any read was removed if the V/J assignment was weak (E-value above 1e-6), the CDR3 was missing, or the read contained stop codons, out-of-frame junctions, or ambiguous translated residues. A V3J clonotype was defined by an identical inferred V gene, J gene, and CDR3 amino acid sequence. The percentage overlap between two repertoires was calculated by dividing the number of shared unique clonotypes by the size of the smaller repertoire. Repertoire richness was assessed with RTK rarefaction, the Chao1 estimator, and Recon v2.1 estimates of unobserved clonotypes. Generation probabilities were computed with OLGA for all TCRbeta clonotypes obtained by the gDNA method from several donors. As stored in TCRdb, this immuneACCESS dataset retains in-frame rearrangements with V and J assigned. A fraction of the clones does not appear; measured against another copy, unresolved V genes explain less than half of the discrepancy, and the remainder lacks a known reason. That table is the source of V, J and clone size, and D and trimming were worked out from the DNA. Recorded for this sample are 2.3 million or so clones; just over 90% of them occurred a single time. The ten largest clones take up 0.39% of the sample.

The chain is assembled from TRBV2 and TRBJ1-1; the D gene cannot be resolved reliably. Sequenced input: naive CD4+ T cells from PBMCs. Sample cell subset or site, as interpreted from the label and publication: CD45RA+ positively selected. The source of this sequence is a man aged 18 to 30 in good health. Some clones in this sample may be carry-over from other donors' samples. Read as DNA, the sequence is TGTGCCAGCAGTGACCGTTGGGATACGAACACTGAAGCTTTCTTT. It encodes CASSDRWDTNTEAFF. The CDR3 plus the reference TRBV2 and TRBJ1-1 genes for the other parts give the full variable domain: EPEVTQTPSHQVTQMGQEVILRCVPISNHLYFYWYRQILGQKVEFLVSFYNNEISEKSEIFDDQFSVERPDGSNFTLKIRSTKLEDSAMYFCASSDRWDTNTEAFFGQGTRLTVV.